A selection of T cell receptor beta chains follows, all from one sample in a study of CD8 T cells in ankylosing spondylitis. Each CDR3 protein gets one entry after TCRdb re-called the 5' RACE reads with MiXCR. This sample has 250,000 to 350,000 distinct CDR3 sequences, with around 20% found just once. The sequencing sample was made of blood, either unsorted or a sorted T cell fraction (not recorded which). The receptors here all came from a female donor with ankylosing spondylitis or in good health (not recorded which). Each CDR3 is given with its conserved first and last residue. D genes are given only for firm matches. Not every row has a clone size; where given, it reads once, few, many or a size class.

>NA|TRBJ2-1|few|TRBV24-1
TGTGCCACCAGTGATTCAATACTAGTCGGGGTAACGAATGAGCAGTTCTTC
CATSDSILVGVTNEQFF
>NA|TRBJ2-5|once|TRBV4-2
TGTGCCAGCAGCCAAGACTTGTGGGAGACCCAGTACTTC
CASSQDLWETQYF
>NA|TRBJ1-1|many|TRBV29-1
TGCAGCGTTGAGGGGGAATTGAGCACTGAAGCTTTCTTT
CSVEGELSTEAFF
>NA|TRBJ2-7|many|TRBV5-5
TGTGCCAGCAGCTTCTTTCAGCAGGGAGGAGTCCACGAGCAGTACTTC
CASSFFQQGGVHEQYF
>NA|TRBJ2-7|NA|TRBV5-5
TGTGCCAGCAGCTTTCGGTCACTAGCCTACGAGCAGTACTTC
CASSFRSLAYEQYF
>NA|TRBJ2-1|NA|TRBV7-2
TGTGCCAGCAGCAAGGACACTTCCTACAGTGAGCAGTTCTTC
CASSKDTSYSEQFF
>NA|TRBJ2-5|few|TRBV12-3/TRBV12-4
TGTGCCAGCAGTTTGGGGAAAGTGGAGACCCAGTACTTC
CASSLGKVETQYF
>TRBD1|TRBJ2-7|NA|TRBV30
TGTGCCTGGAGTTACCCTCGGACAGGGGTCATGTACGAGCAGTACTTC
CAWSYPRTGVMYEQYF
>TRBD2|TRBJ2-7|few|TRBV10-3
TGTGCCGTGACTAGCGGGAGACGGTCCTACGAGCAGTACTTC
CAVTSGRRSYEQYF
>TRBD2|TRBJ2-1|NA|TRBV20-1
TGCAGTGCTAGCGGCCTAGCGGGAGTGGTGCAGTTCTTC
CSASGLAGVVQFF
>TRBD2|TRBJ2-1|few|TRBV11-2
TGTGCCAGCAGCTTAGTTGGCGGGAGGGCCCATGAGCAGTTCTTC
CASSLVGGRAHEQFF
>TRBD1|TRBJ2-1|few|TRBV12-3/TRBV12-4
TGTGCCAGCAGTTCCAGACAGGGGGCCGATGAGCAGTTCTTC
CASSSRQGADEQFF
>NA|TRBJ2-7|many|TRBV13
TGTGCCAGCAGTCGGACTCTGAACTACGAGCAGTACTTC
CASSRTLNYEQYF
>TRBD2|TRBJ2-3|NA|TRBV20-1
TGCAGTGCTACCACAGGACTAGGGGGCACAGATACGCAGTATTTT
CSATTGLGGTDTQYF
>NA|TRBJ1-2|few|TRBV20-1
TGCAGTGCTACCGGGAAGAGCTATGGCTACACCTTC
CSATGKSYGYTF
>TRBD1|TRBJ2-5|few|TRBV5-5
TGTGCCAGCAGCTCCCTGGATAACAGGGGTGGGGAGACCCAGTACTTC
CASSSLDNRGGETQYF
>TRBD2|TRBJ2-1|many|TRBV6-5
TGTGCCAGCCACTTCGGGACTAGTCACAATGAGCAGTTCTTC
CASHFGTSHNEQFF
>TRBD2|TRBJ2-3|NA|TRBV10-2
TGCGCCAGCAGTGAGTCGGGACTAGGGCCGGCGCATACGCAGTATTTT
CASSESGLGPAHTQYF
>NA|TRBJ1-6|few|TRBV12-3/TRBV12-4
TGTGCCAGCAGTCAAGTCTCAGGTTCACCCCTCCACTTT
CASSQVSGSPLHF
>NA|TRBJ1-5|NA|TRBV6-2/TRBV6-3
TGTGCCAGCAGCCCGGCCACACCCACTCAGCCCCAGCATTTT
CASSPATPTQPQHF
>TRBD1|TRBJ2-1|NA|TRBV7-9
TGTGCCAGCAGCTTAGCGACAGGGAGTGGAAATGAGCAGTTCTTC
CASSLATGSGNEQFF
>NA|TRBJ1-2|many|TRBV11-2
TGTGCCAGCAGCTTAGAGGTGGCAGGGCTTAATAACTATGGCTACACCTTC
CASSLEVAGLNNYGYTF
>NA|TRBJ1-4|NA|TRBV27
TGTGCCAGCAGTTTATCGGGGCAAACAGGAAAACTGTTTTTT
CASSLSGQTGKLFF
>TRBD2|TRBJ2-1|few|TRBV20-1
TGCAGTGCCCTAGGACTAGCGGGAGGGCCGAGGCAGTTCTTC
CSALGLAGGPRQFF
>NA|TRBJ1-4|many|TRBV5-1
TGCGCCAGCTCGAAGCCCGGCACTAATGAAAAACTGTTTTTT
CASSKPGTNEKLFF
>TRBD1|TRBJ1-1|NA|TRBV18
TGTGCCAGCTCACCATTACAGGGGGTGAACACTGAAGCTTTCTTT
CASSPLQGVNTEAFF
>NA|TRBJ2-5|few|TRBV29-1
TGCAGCGCCCTGAGGCCCATGGGTGGCGAGACCCAGTACTTC
CSALRPMGGETQYF
>NA|TRBJ2-1|NA|TRBV6-1
TGTGCCAGCAGTCGCGGGGCGGACTCCTACAATGAGCAGTTCTTC
CASSRGADSYNEQFF
>NA|TRBJ1-1|many|TRBV12-3/TRBV12-4
TGTGCCAGCAGTTTCGAAGGAGTGAGAGCTGAAGCTTTCTTT
CASSFEGVRAEAFF
>NA|TRBJ2-1|NA|TRBV19
TGTGCCAGTAGTCCCGGCAGGGGAGGGACCTACAATGAGCAGTTCTTC
CASSPGRGGTYNEQFF
>TRBD1|TRBJ1-2|NA|TRBV5-1
TGCGCCAGCGGCCCGGACAGGGCCTTATATGGCTACACCTTC
CASGPDRALYGYTF
>NA|TRBJ2-5|NA|TRBV20-1
TGCAGTGCTAGATCCTGGACCCTAGAGACCCAGTACTTC
CSARSWTLETQYF
>TRBD2|TRBJ2-7|NA|TRBV10-3
TGTGCCATCAGGGCCAGCGGGAGAAATAACGAGCAGTACTTC
CAIRASGRNNEQYF
>NA|TRBJ2-6|few|TRBV20-1
TGCAGTGCCTCTGTGGTGGGGGCCAACGTCCTGACTTTC
CSASVVGANVLTF
>TRBD2|TRBJ2-1|NA|TRBV7-8
TGTGCCGGCAGCTTAGGGATCTATAGCGGGCGCTCCTACAATGAGCAGTTCTTC
CAGSLGIYSGRSYNEQFF
>NA|TRBJ1-2|NA|TRBV4-3
TGCGCCAGCAGCCAACAACGCGGCTATGGCTACACCTTC
CASSQQRGYGYTF
>NA|TRBJ2-1|many|TRBV12-3/TRBV12-4
TGTGCCAGCAGTTATTCGGGGGTTTCGGGGAATGAGCAGTTCTTC
CASSYSGVSGNEQFF
>NA|TRBJ2-7|few|TRBV20-1
TGCAGTGCCGAGGGGGGGGACAGCTCCTACGAGCAGTACTTC
CSAEGGDSSYEQYF
>NA|TRBJ1-2|NA|TRBV20-1
TGCAGTGCTAGTTTGGGGAACTATGGCTACACCTTC
CSASLGNYGYTF
>NA|TRBJ1-1|NA|TRBV2
TGTGCCAGCCAGGAGGAGGCAAACACTGAAGCTTTCTTT
CASQEEANTEAFF
>NA|TRBJ2-7|many|TRBV7-9
TGTGCCAGCAGCTTGTCGACCGGAGTAACCTACGAGCAGTACTTC
CASSLSTGVTYEQYF
>TRBD2|TRBJ2-5|NA|TRBV20-1
TGCAGTGCTAGAGATGCGGGGACTAGGAGCGAGGAGACCCAGTACTTC
CSARDAGTRSEETQYF
>NA|TRBJ1-1|NA|TRBV29-1
TGCAGCGTCGGCGCGGGGCACACTGAAGCTTTCTTT
CSVGAGHTEAFF
>TRBD2|TRBJ2-1|NA|TRBV9
TGTGCCAGCAGCGTACATGCGGGAGTGGAGAATGAGCAGTTCTTC
CASSVHAGVENEQFF
>TRBD2|TRBJ2-1|few|TRBV20-1
TGCAGTGCTAAGCTAGCGGGAGGTTACAATGAGCAGTTCTTC
CSAKLAGGYNEQFF
>NA|TRBJ2-7|NA|TRBV20-1
TGCAGTGCTAGGGCGGCCTCCTACGAGCAGTACTTC
CSARAASYEQYF
>NA|TRBJ1-1|NA|TRBV6-1
TGTGCCAGCAGTGTGAACATCCAGACTGAAGCTTTCTTT
CASSVNIQTEAFF
>NA|TRBJ2-5|NA|TRBV5-1
TGCGCCAGCAGCTTGTGGGAGACCCAAGAGACCCAGTACTTC
CASSLWETQETQYF
>TRBD1|TRBJ2-1|few|TRBV20-1
TGCAGTGCTTCTGTCAGGGGGATGGAGTTCTTC
CSASVRGMEFF
>TRBD2|TRBJ2-1|NA|TRBV11-3
TGTGCCAGCAGCTTAGCTAGCGGGAGGGCCCAGAATGAGCAGTTCTTC
CASSLASGRAQNEQFF
>NA|TRBJ2-3|few|TRBV7-2
TGTGCCAGCAGCTTAGGGACCACCTACCGCACAGATACGCAGTATTTT
CASSLGTTYRTDTQYF
>NA|TRBJ2-5|NA|TRBV15
TGTGCCACCAGGGACGGGGGGCCCTCCCAAGAGACCCAGTACTTC
CATRDGGPSQETQYF
>NA|TRBJ2-7|NA|TRBV7-2
TGTGCCAGCAGCTTAGGCGGGCCCATCTACGAGCAGTACTTC
CASSLGGPIYEQYF
>TRBD2|TRBJ2-7|many|TRBV7-2
TGTGCCAGCAGCTATAGCGGGAGTTACGAGCAGTACTTC
CASSYSGSYEQYF
>TRBD2|TRBJ2-5|NA|TRBV20-1
TGCAGTGCTAGAGACGGGCGGGAGGGCCTGGAGACCCAGTACTTC
CSARDGREGLETQYF
>NA|TRBJ1-5|many|TRBV7-8
TGTGCCAGCAGCTCCGCCGCCGGGCAGCCCCAGCATTTT
CASSSAAGQPQHF
>TRBD1|TRBJ2-6|NA|TRBV6-2/TRBV6-3
TGTGCCAGCAGTTACTCGAGAGGGGACAGCTCTGGGGCCAACGTCCTGACTTTC
CASSYSRGDSSGANVLTF
>TRBD2|TRBJ2-5|few|TRBV6-2/TRBV6-3
TGTGCCAGCAGACACGCGACTAGCGGACCCAGGGCCCAGTACTTC
CASRHATSGPRAQYF
>NA|TRBJ2-3|NA|TRBV5-1
TGCGCCAGCAGTAACATAGCGGCCCAGACAGATACGCAGTATTTT
CASSNIAAQTDTQYF
>TRBD2|TRBJ2-5|few|TRBV6-2/TRBV6-3
TGTGCCAGCAGTTCGGCGGGAGGTCGCCAAGAGACCCAGTACTTC
CASSSAGGRQETQYF